The subject of this entry is one T cell receptor beta chain. Its antigen is still unknown. The data were taken from a study of cytomegalovirus exposure and HLA in healthy donors. The CDR3 contains 14 residues. Germline V CDR1 and CDR2: SNHLY, FYNNEI. V lost 1 base and J lost 1, with 7 bases in between. Healthy bone marrow donors supplied every sample. 60 Vbeta and 13 Jbeta primers were used in PCR. The data were produced by immunoSEQ multiplex PCR, yet TCRdb's version contains in-frame clones alone and is incomplete. The profile shows about 120,000 clones, 81% of them singletons. Findings of the study overall: High sensitivity and specificity were reportedly achieved when the classifier diagnosed cytomegalovirus status. The investigators catalogued 150 or so TCR beta chains as cytomegalovirus-associated. In a later analysis, HLA-associated beta chains showed higher expansion and lower generation probabilities than comparable chains.

The clonotype was recovered from a man aged 18 to 29 in good health and CMV-seropositive. This chain joins TRBV2 and TRBJ1-2; D remains unclear. The specimen sequenced was PBMCs. The CDR3 reads CASSEVGSNYGYTF. The CDR3 DNA reads TGTGCCAGCAGTGAAGTTGGCAGTAACTATGGCTACACCTTC.